The 17 T cell receptor beta chains listed next were all sequenced from one sample in a study of Graves' ophthalmopathy and Graves' hyperthyroidism. CDR3 regions of TCR beta were amplified from RNA transcripts. RT-PCR with HTBI primers came first, then second-round multiplex PCR. MiXCR, applied by TCRdb to the multiplex PCR reads, yields one record per CDR3 protein. Of around 400,000 distinct CDR3 sequences listed, about 21% are singletons. Sequencing used peripheral blood. These receptors all come from a young woman with stable Graves' hyperthyroidism.

Many counts were recorded for this clonotype. The rearrangement joins TRBV20-1 to TRBJ2-2; D unresolved. CDR1 DFQATT and CDR2 SNEGSKA come from the germline V gene (reference sequence). The CDR3 covers 14 residues. Trimming pared 0 bases from V and 1 base from J, leaving 6 bases between. The CDR3 DNA reads TGCAGTGCTAGAGATTTTCTGAACACCGGGGAGCTGTTTTTT. Its translation: CSARDFLNTGELFF.

The chain carries TRBV11-1 and TRBJ1-2; 12 positions agree with TRBD1. Trimming cost V 5 bases and J 7 bases; bases outside gene matches: 11. The CDR3 consists of 16 residues. Germline-derived CDR1 and CDR2 are SGHAT and FQDESV (reference sequence). CDR3 in amino acids: CASSELPGQGALGYTF. For the CDR3, the DNA is TGTGCCAGCAGCGAATTACCGGGACAGGGGGCACTTGGCTACACCTTC. Combining the CDR3 with reference TRBV11-1 and TRBJ1-2 gives the whole variable domain EAEVAQSPRYKITEKSQAVAFWCDPISGHATLYWYRQILGQGPELLVQFQDESVVDDSQLPKDRFSAERLKGVDSTLKIQPAELGDSAMYLCASSELPGQGALGYTFGSGTRLTVV.

This clonotype appeared many times. This sequence joins TRBV4-1 and TRBJ2-7; 9 bases are a match to TRBD1. Germline assignment: CDR1 MGHRA and CDR2 YSYEKL. The CDR3 is made up of 18 amino acids. V trimming: 2 bases; J trimming: 3 bases; junction bases outside the gene matches: 14. The CDR3 protein is CASSQQSYTGGRYYEQYF. The DNA for the CDR3 is TGCGCCAGCAGCCAACAGAGCTACACAGGGGGCAGGTACTACGAGCAGTACTTC.

The sample holds many counts of this clonotype. The genes are TRBV7-2 and TRBJ1-6; no reliable D call. The CDR3 has 16 amino acids. From germline, CDR1 is SGHTA and CDR2 FQGNSA. The V and J ends lost 4 bases and 0 bases respectively, with 10 bases between them. The CDR3 sequence is CASSSYLSSYNSPLHF. Here the CDR3 DNA reads TGTGCCAGCAGCTCCTACTTGAGCTCCTATAATTCACCCCTCCACTTT.

This clonotype was observed a few times. The chain joins TRBV6-5 to TRBJ1-1; D is unclear. The CDR3 is made up of 11 amino acids. CDR1 MNHEY and CDR2 SVGAGI come from the germline V gene. Deletions cut 7 bases from V and 5 bases from J, with 8 bases between. CDR3 DNA sequence: TGTGCCAGCATTTTAAGGACTGAAGCTTTCTTT. As protein: CASILRTEAFF.

This clonotype was counted ten times or more. This sequence joins TRBV6-2 or TRBV6-3 and TRBJ1-5; 7 nucleotides agree with TRBD1. J gave up 3 bases and V 2 bases, and 1 base lay outside the gene matches. The germline CDR1 and CDR2 sequences are MNHEY and SVGEGT. The length of the CDR3 is 14 residues. The CDR3 region is CASSYRGPNQPQHF. In DNA, the CDR3 is TGTGCCAGCAGTTACAGGGGGCCCAATCAGCCCCAGCATTTT.

This clonotype was detected a few times. The rearrangement links TRBV11-2 to TRBJ2-5, with unresolved D. Deletions cut 0 bases from V and 0 bases from J, with 8 bases between. CDR1 SGHAT and CDR2 FQNNGV come from the germline V gene. The CDR3 extends over 15 amino acids. The CDR3 sequence: CASSLEPSYQETQYF. CDR3 DNA: TGTGCCAGCAGCTTAGAGCCGAGTTACCAAGAGACCCAGTACTTC.

This clonotype was counted between two and nine times. Possible read error: a much larger clone is one base away. The chain has TRBV30 and TRBJ2-4, with 7 bases fitting TRBD1. Germline V lookup: CDR1 GTSNPN, CDR2 SVGIG (reference sequence). This CDR3 is 14 amino acids long. The CDR3 reads CAWRTGPRTNIKYF. The CDR3 DNA sequence: TGTGCCTGGAGGACAGGGCCCCGGACAAACATTAAGTACTTC. Drawing the rest from reference TRBV30 and TRBJ2-4, the complete variable domain is SQTIHQWPATLVQPVGSPLSLECTVEGTSNPNLYWYRQAAGRGLQLLFYSVGIGQISSEVPQNLSASRPQDRQFILSSKKLLLSDSGFYLCAWRTGPRTNIKYFGAGTRLSVL.

At least ten counts were recorded for this clonotype. CDR3 sequence: CASLQGLGDEQYF. The CDR3, as DNA: TGTGCCAGCCTACAGGGGCTGGGCGACGAGCAGTACTTC. J is TRBJ2-7 and V is TRBV7-2; TRBD1 matches 7 bases. From germline, CDR1 is SGHTA and CDR2 FQGNSA. This CDR3 has 13 residues. V dropped 8 bases and J dropped 5; count of bases not matched to a gene: 9.

This clonotype was counted a single time. The rearrangement uses TRBV30 and TRBJ1-5; 8 positions agree with TRBD1. This CDR3 is 14 amino acids long. Germline CDR1 and CDR2: GTSNPN and SVGIG (reference sequence). V shed 6 bases, J shed 2 bases, and the junction held 6 bases outside the gene matches. CDR3 sequence: CACDLGQGNQPQHF. CDR3 in DNA: TGTGCCTGCGACCTGGGACAGGGCAATCAGCCCCAGCATTTT.

The table lists this clonotype with many counts. V is TRBV24-1 and J is TRBJ2-5, with D possibly TRBD1 on 5 matching bases. Germline V gene data show CDR1 as KGHDR and CDR2 as SFDVKD. The CDR3 is 14 amino acids. The V end was cut by 4 bases, the J end by 0 bases, with 8 bases between. The CDR3: CATSENRYQETQYF. In DNA, the CDR3 is TGTGCCACCAGTGAAAACAGGTACCAAGAGACCCAGTACTTC.

The V call is TRBV6-1, the J call TRBJ2-5; unclear D gene. The V end lost 7 bases, the J end lost 6 bases, and 9 bases lay between the germline ends. The germline V gene encodes CDR1 MNHNS and CDR2 SASEGT. The CDR3 is made up of 11 amino acids. CDR3 nucleotide sequence: TGTGCCAGCATCCTGGGGAAGACCCAGTACTTC. Residues: CASILGKTQYF.

This clonotype was seen repeatedly, ten times or more. The genes are TRBV28 and TRBJ1-2; D is ambiguous. The germline V and J ends were trimmed by 6 bases and 4 bases, with 21 bases remaining between them. This CDR3 comprises 16 residues. The germline V gene encodes CDR1 MDHEN and CDR2 SYDVKM. CDR3 DNA sequence: TGTGCCAGCAGAACCACCGATCGTCTATCTGGCTATGGCTACACCTTC. As protein: CASRTTDRLSGYGYTF.

Here the CDR3 reads CSVELASSYEQYF. As DNA, the CDR3 is TGCAGCGTTGAATTAGCGTCTTCTTACGAGCAGTACTTC. This sequence joins TRBV29-1 and TRBJ2-7, with D perhaps matching TRBD2 (5 bases). The CDR3 totals 13 residues. Germline V gene sequence: CDR1 SQVTM, CDR2 ANQGSEA. Trimming shortened V by 2 bases and J by 4 bases, and 12 bases separated the two germline ends.

The chain uses TRBV6-1 and TRBJ1-2, with 8 bases aligning to TRBD1. With 6 bases clipped from V and 4 bases from J, the junction kept 7 bases outside the gene matches. The CDR3 covers 14 residues. Germline values: CDR1 MNHNS, CDR2 SASEGT. CDR3 nucleotides: TGTGCCAGCAGAGACAGGGGACCTCCCTATGGCTACACCTTC. It yields the protein CASRDRGPPYGYTF.

This clonotype has at least ten counts. This may arise from a read error, as a much more abundant clone is one base away. The chain recombines TRBV7-8 with TRBJ1-2; maybe TRBD1 (6 bases). CDR3 length: 13 residues. Germline lookup yields CDR1 SGHVS and CDR2 FQNEAQ. The V end was cut by 4 bases, the J end by 12 bases, with 18 bases between. CDR3 sequence (DNA): TGTGCCAGCAGCTCTCGTTCAATGGGGGGCCACACCTTC. It encodes CASSSRSMGGHTF.

There are many counts of this clonotype. The chain carries TRBV5-5 and TRBJ2-7; 7 nucleotides match TRBD1. The CDR3 totals 15 residues. From germline, CDR1 is SGHKS and CDR2 YYEKEE (reference sequence). J was trimmed by 3 bases and V by 0 bases; bases with no gene match: 6. CDR3 coding DNA: TGTGCCAGCAGCTTGGCCCGACAGGGATACTACGAGCAGTACTTC. Translating gives CASSLARQGYYEQYF.